These 11 T cell receptor beta chains originate from one sample sequenced in a study of blood T cell repertoires in COVID-19. Sequencing used immunoSEQ multiplex PCR; TCRdb keeps in-frame clones, though not all of them. The table records about 150,000 clones, more than 75% of them present only once. What was sequenced was peripheral blood. Receptors were obtained from a woman in her 70s with COVID-19, enrolled during active disease.

The genes are TRBV19 and TRBJ1-5, with D uncertain. V lost 7 bases, J lost 3 bases, and 13 bases lay in between. Germline V lookup: CDR1 LNHDA, CDR2 SQIVND (reference sequence). The CDR3 spans 14 residues. CDR3 amino acids: CASTSGLDNQPQHF. CDR3 nucleotides: TGTGCCAGTACCTCAGGACTGGACAATCAGCCCCAGCATTTT.

V is TRBV20-1 and J is TRBJ2-5; D is ambiguous. Germline V CDR1 and CDR2: DFQATT, SNEGSKA (reference sequence). V lost 0 bases, J lost 9 bases, and 8 bases lay in between. The CDR3 consists of 11 residues. In DNA, the CDR3 is TGCAGTGCTAGAGATCTATTGTCCCAGTACTTC. Translated: CSARDLLSQYF.

The chain has TRBV5-1 and TRBJ2-5; maybe TRBD1 (5 bases). Looked up from germline, CDR1 is SGHRS and CDR2 is YFSETQ. Trimming took off 2 bases at V and 7 bases at J, with 27 bases between the two ends. The CDR3 runs to 18 residues. This CDR3 is CASSFPSTKDKRVGTQYF. The CDR3 bases are TGCGCCAGCAGCTTCCCCTCGACGAAGGACAAGAGAGTGGGGACCCAGTACTTC.

The chain links TRBV3-1 (or the pseudogene TRBV3-2) to TRBJ1-6; 12 nucleotides match TRBD1. This CDR3 contains 16 residues. The junction had 3 bases not matched to a gene; V was cut back by 3 bases and J by 6 bases. Germline V gene sequence: CDR1 LGHDT, CDR2 YNNKEL (reference sequence). This chain's CDR3 is CASSHGTGGLNSPLHF. DNA of the CDR3: TGTGCCAGCAGCCACGGGACAGGGGGCCTTAATTCACCCCTCCACTTT.

V usage is TRBV18 and J usage is TRBJ1-1; D is undetermined. The CDR3 has 14 residues. V gave up 3 bases and J gave up 4 bases, with 12 bases separating them. Germline assignment: CDR1 KGHSH and CDR2 LQKENI. The CDR3 DNA is TGTGCCAGCTCACCGAAGACCGCGGCCACTGAAGCTTTCTTT. It encodes CASSPKTAATEAFF.

This sequence joins TRBV2 and TRBJ1-2; TRBD1 agrees at 8 bases. The CDR3 totals 13 residues. Germline V gene lookup returns CDR1 SNHLY and CDR2 FYNNEI. Trimming cost V 7 bases and J 8 bases; bases outside gene matches: 9. In DNA form, the CDR3 reads TGTGCCAGCACCCAGGACAGGGCTCGAGGCTACACCTTC. Protein sequence: CASTQDRARGYTF.

This clone was seen only once. The junction departs from the called germline gene at one end, perhaps through a read error. The chain joins TRBV5-1 to TRBJ2-1; tentative D call: TRBD2 (5 bases). Germline loops: CDR1 SGHRS, CDR2 YFSETQ. This CDR3 is built from 16 residues. The chain's CDR3 is CASRLGSGSSYNEQFF. DNA of the CDR3: TGCGCCAGCAGGTTGGGGTCGGGAAGCTCCTACAATGAGCAGTTCTTC.

The V call is TRBV10-2, the J call TRBJ1-1; the D is unclear. The germline V gene has CDR1 WSHSY and CDR2 SAAADI. The V and J ends lost 3 bases and 6 bases respectively, with 8 bases between them. CDR3 size: 12 residues. The CDR3 spells CASSDQRAEAFF. CDR3 nucleotides: TGCGCCAGCAGTGACCAGAGGGCTGAAGCTTTCTTT.

This chain joins TRBV27 and TRBJ2-5; 7 bases are shared with TRBD1. CDR3 length equals 13 residues. CDR1 is MNHEY and CDR2 is SMNVEV in the germline V gene (reference sequence). After removal of 5 bases from V and 5 bases from J, the junction contained 5 bases not matched to a gene. The CDR3 sequence: CASSGHRGETQYF. Written as DNA, the CDR3 is TGTGCCAGCAGTGGTCACAGGGGCGAGACCCAGTACTTC.

The chain uses TRBV5-6 and TRBJ1-1; possible D gene TRBD1, 5 bases. Germline CDR1 SGHDT, CDR2 YYEEEE. The CDR3 covers 16 residues. Deletions cut 5 bases from V and 7 bases from J, with 24 bases between. Here the CDR3 reads CASSSYGGLERSEAFF. The CDR3, as DNA: TGTGCCAGCAGTAGCTACGGGGGGTTGGAACGGAGTGAAGCTTTCTTT.

This chain uses TRBV7-8 with TRBJ2-1, with D hard to call. The V gene lost 0 bases and the J gene lost 4 bases, with 10 bases spanning the gap. The CDR3 sequence is 15 residues long. Germline CDR1 and CDR2: SGHVS and FQNEAQ. CDR3: CASSLAFAAYNEQFF. The DNA for the CDR3 is TGTGCCAGCAGCTTAGCATTTGCAGCGTACAATGAGCAGTTCTTC.